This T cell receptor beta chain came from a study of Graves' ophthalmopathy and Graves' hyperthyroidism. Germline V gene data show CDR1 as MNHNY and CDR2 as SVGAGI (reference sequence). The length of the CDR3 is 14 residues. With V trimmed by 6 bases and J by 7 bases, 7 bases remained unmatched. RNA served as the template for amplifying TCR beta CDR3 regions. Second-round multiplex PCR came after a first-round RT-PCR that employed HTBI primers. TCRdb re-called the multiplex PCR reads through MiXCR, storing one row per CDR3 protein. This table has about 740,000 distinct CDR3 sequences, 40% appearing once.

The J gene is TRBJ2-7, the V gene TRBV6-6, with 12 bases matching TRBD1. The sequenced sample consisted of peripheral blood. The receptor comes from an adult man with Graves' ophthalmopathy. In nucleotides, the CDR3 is TGTGCCAGCAGCTCGGGACAGGGGGCAGAAGAGCAGTACTTC. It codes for CASSSGQGAEEQYF.